This T cell receptor (beta chain) came from a study of T-cell reconstitution after alpha-beta-depleted transplantation in children. This clonotype appeared a few times. The CDR3 covers 16 residues. From germline, CDR1 is SGHVS and CDR2 FQNEAQ. V was cut by 0 bases and J by 0 bases, with 9 bases left in between. Library preparation (for TCRbeta) was performed with unique molecular identifiers. TCRdb ran MiXCR on the PCR reads and lists one entry per CDR3 protein. Of approximately 1,000,000 distinct CDR3 sequences in the sample, around 30% were seen once. The rearrangement uses TRBV7-8 and TRBJ2-1; D ambiguous. The sequencing here drew on PBMCs, mostly from graft donor cells, taken 360 days after TCRalphabeta/CD19-depleted stem cell transplant. The clonotype was recovered from a boy in the first two years of life who had a stem cell transplant for SCID, so the T cells may come from the graft donor. The CDR3 DNA reads as TGTGCCAGCAGCTTAGCAGCAGCTGCCTCCTACAATGAGCAGTTCTTC. It is translated as CASSLAAAASYNEQFF.